Included here is one T cell receptor beta chain sequence, with context. Its antigen is unidentified. Those with alopecia areata gave lesional scalp punch biopsies and peripheral blood. Researchers picked out CD4+ and CD8+ T cells from PBMCs by sorting. These data are taken from a study of CD8+ T cells in alopecia areata. For the study at large: Tofacitinib was given for 6 to 18 months, then stopped for 6 months.

The germline V and J ends were trimmed by 0 bases and 8 bases, with 5 bases remaining between them. The V gene's germline CDR1 is SGHRS and CDR2 YFSETQ. The CDR3 consists of 11 residues. Extracted RNA was reverse transcribed into cDNA, the sequencing template. The table came from immunoSEQ multiplex PCR; TCRdb's copy has only in-frame clones and leaves some out. Seen here are roughly 120,000 clones, about two fifths observed once, and the top ten hold 3% to 3.5%. Points from the study as a whole: Especially in alopecia totalis/universalis, lesional scalp showed greater clonality than normal scalp did.

The genes are TRBV5-1 and TRBJ1-1; D is uncertain. Sequencing was carried out using CD4+ T cells sorted from blood. The clonotype comes from a human donor with alopecia areata. For the CDR3, the DNA is TGCGCCAGCAGCTTGGCCGGGGAAGCTTTCTTT. Protein product: CASSLAGEAFF.